This section outlines one TCR beta chain sequence together with its context. Antigen: not known. The entry originates in a study of T cell responses to AZD1222 COVID-19 vaccine. Across the whole study: The study pooled second doses at about 4 or about 12 weeks.

Study outcomes and limitations: The donor cohort was predominantly white British with a female majority, and clonal diversity may have been underestimated. Repertoire sampling happened only post peak T cell response.

Libraries were prepared by immunoSEQ multiplex PCR; TCRdb keeps only in-frame clonotypes and omits some of them. The table has roughly 200,000 clones, 85% to 95% seen once. The CDR3 spans 17 residues. V and J are TRBV21-1 and TRBJ1-6; no DNA check was done on the table's D call, TRBD1. TRBV21-1 is deemed a pseudogene. The sequencing here drew on peripheral blood, taken on day 0 of AZD1222 vaccination. This clonotype was obtained from an adult in good health. Here the CDR3 reads CASSNPGTGKYNSPLHF. In DNA, the CDR3 is TGTGCCAGCAGCAACCCCGGGACAGGGAAATATAATTCACCCCTCCACTTT.